These 17 T cell receptor beta chains were all obtained from the same sample, sequenced in a study of blood T cell repertoires in COVID-19. Method: immunoSEQ multiplex PCR; TCRdb's copy keeps in-frame clones and lacks some. The data hold about 140,000 clones, with around 80% observed a single time. The sample consisted of peripheral blood. Receptors originate from a woman at least 80 years old with active or convalescent COVID-19.

The V call is TRBV27, the J call TRBJ1-1; no clear D gene. Trimming pared 7 bases from V and 3 bases from J, leaving 18 bases between. The length of the CDR3 is 15 residues. Per the germline V gene, CDR1 is MNHEY and CDR2 is SMNVEV (reference sequence). The CDR3 region is CASIPRPGSDTEAFF. The DNA of the CDR3 is TGTGCCAGCATCCCGCGTCCGGGGTCGGACACTGAAGCTTTCTTT.

The CDR3 is CASSAPGQAYEQYF. The CDR3 DNA sequence: TGTGCCAGCAGTGCTCCGGGACAGGCCTACGAGCAGTACTTC. The chain carries TRBV28 and TRBJ2-7; 8 nucleotides align to TRBD1. The CDR3 runs 14 residues. V gave up 5 bases and J gave up 2 bases; unmatched junction bases: 5. The germline V gene encodes CDR1 MDHEN and CDR2 SYDVKM.

This clone occurred once. J is TRBJ2-3 and V is TRBV5-1; D might be TRBD1 (6 bases). V lost 2 bases to trimming and J lost 2 bases, with 9 bases between them. Germline CDR1 reads SGHRS; CDR2 reads YFSETQ. The CDR3 has 14 amino acids. In DNA, the CDR3 is TGCGCCAGCAGCTTAGGGGGTTACACAGATACGCAGTATTTT. Its protein is CASSLGGYTDTQYF.

The chain links TRBV12-3 or TRBV12-4 to TRBJ1-2, with D uncertain. CDR3 length equals 13 residues. Trimming left V 3 bases short and J 0 bases short, with 5 bases between. CDR3 residues: CASSFGSNYGYTF. The CDR3 DNA sequence: TGTGCCAGCAGTTTCGGGTCTAACTATGGCTACACCTTC.

The chain carries TRBV5-1 and TRBJ1-5; a possible D gene is TRBD1 (5 bases). CDR1 SGHRS and CDR2 YFSETQ come from the germline V gene. Trimming pared 3 bases from V and 9 bases from J, leaving 19 bases between. The CDR3 length is 15 residues. This CDR3 reads CASSWDAGGDGPQHF. In DNA, the CDR3 is TGCGCCAGCAGCTGGGACGCCGGGGGGGATGGGCCCCAGCATTTT. Full variable domain (missing parts from reference TRBV5-1 and TRBJ1-5): KAGVTQTPRYLIKTRGQQVTLSCSPISGHRSVSWYQQTPGQGLQFLFEYFSETQRNKGNFPGRFSGRQFSNSRSEMNVSTLELGDSALYLCASSWDAGGDGPQHFGDGTRLSIL.

The chain combines TRBV3-1 (or the pseudogene TRBV3-2) with TRBJ1-3; no reliable D call. V was pared by 1 base and J by 0 bases, with 7 bases between. Germline V gene data show CDR1 as LGHDT and CDR2 as YNNKEL (reference sequence). The CDR3 runs to 15 residues. The CDR3 sequence is CASSQVSSSGNTIYF. The DNA of the CDR3 is TGTGCCAGCAGCCAAGTCTCCAGCTCTGGAAACACCATATATTTT.

This clone was recorded a few times. The V gene is TRBV9, the J gene TRBJ1-3; 7 bases map to TRBD1. CDR3 length: 15 amino acids. The germline CDR1 and CDR2 sequences are SGDLS and YYNGEE. V was clipped by 1 base and J by 4 bases; unmatched bases: 5. The CDR3: CASSVNPTGGNTIYF. The CDR3 DNA reads as TGTGCCAGCAGCGTAAATCCGACAGGGGGAAACACCATATATTTT.

The genes are TRBV7-9 and TRBJ1-1; 10 positions match TRBD1. J was trimmed by 2 bases and V by 5 bases; bases with no gene match: 5. CDR3 length: 15 residues. Germline CDR1 SEHNR, CDR2 FQNEAQ (reference sequence). The CDR3 sequence: CASSSRQGANTEAFF. The DNA for the CDR3 is TGTGCCAGCAGCAGCAGACAGGGGGCAAACACTGAAGCTTTCTTT.

The gene calls are TRBV12-3 or TRBV12-4 and TRBJ1-3, with D tentatively TRBD1 (5 bases). V was clipped by 5 bases and J by 4 bases, with 9 bases between them. The CDR3 consists of 13 residues. The CDR3 coding sequence is TGTGCCAGCAGTCCAGGGTTGGGAAACACCATATATTTT. Encoded protein: CASSPGLGNTIYF.

This sequence joins TRBV6-5 and TRBJ1-2, with D possibly being TRBD1 (6 bases). The CDR3 runs 14 residues. V lost 6 bases and J lost 4, with 15 bases in between. Germline V gene data show CDR1 as MNHEY and CDR2 as SVGAGI. The DNA of the CDR3 is TGTGCCAGCAGACTGGACAGCAATTTCTATGGCTACACCTTC. It encodes CASRLDSNFYGYTF.

The chain couples TRBV6-5 to TRBJ1-2; D might be TRBD1 (6 bases). CDR1 MNHEY and CDR2 SVGAGI come from the germline V gene. The ends were cut back, 5 bases at V and 6 bases at J, with 16 bases in the middle. The CDR3 has 14 amino acids. The CDR3 protein is CASSRPRGADGYTF. The CDR3 nucleotides are TGTGCCAGCAGTCGACCTCGGGGGGCCGATGGCTACACCTTC.

The gene calls are TRBV27 and TRBJ2-1, with 7 bases aligning to TRBD2. Trimming took 0 bases from V and 2 from J; bases not matched to a gene: 4. The CDR3 is 16 residues long. Germline-derived CDR1 and CDR2 are MNHEY and SMNVEV (reference sequence). The CDR3 bases are TGTGCCAGCAGTTTATCTCTAGCGGATACCTACAATGAGCAGTTCTTC. Its translation is CASSLSLADTYNEQFF.

This clone was seen a single time. V is TRBV5-6 and J is TRBJ1-2; TRBD1 might be the D (6 bases). The CDR3 length is 15 residues. V was clipped by 0 bases and J by 3 bases, with 12 bases between them. Germline V gene lookup returns CDR1 SGHDT and CDR2 YYEEEE. The CDR3 loop is CASSLAGGADYGYTF. CDR3 bases: TGTGCCAGCAGCTTGGCCGGGGGGGCGGACTATGGCTACACCTTC.

The V call is TRBV10-1, the J call TRBJ2-3, with 7 bases identical to TRBD1. CDR1 WNHNN and CDR2 SYGVQD come from the germline V gene (reference sequence). The CDR3 has 13 amino acids. V trimming: 8 bases; J trimming: 1 base; junction bases outside the gene matches: 3. The CDR3, as DNA: TGCGCCAGCGGGGACAGACGCACAGATACGCAGTATTTT. Translation: CASGDRRTDTQYF.

The rearrangement links TRBV5-1 to TRBJ1-2, with D tentatively TRBD1 (5 bases). This CDR3 has 13 residues. Trimming cost V 3 bases and J 4 bases, with 10 bases left between them. Germline V gene sequence: CDR1 SGHRS, CDR2 YFSETQ. This chain's CDR3 is CASSSRVSYGYTF. CDR3 coding DNA: TGCGCCAGCAGCTCCAGGGTATCCTATGGCTACACCTTC.

This chain joins TRBV6-6 and TRBJ2-5; no definite D call. Per germline, CDR1 MNHNY and CDR2 SVGAGI (reference sequence). The ends were cut back, 7 bases at V and 5 bases at J, with 8 bases in the middle. The CDR3 has 11 residues. This chain's CDR3 is CASTEKETQYF. Written as DNA, the CDR3 is TGTGCCAGCACAGAAAAGGAGACCCAGTACTTC.

This clone occurred once. The rearrangement links TRBV5-4 to TRBJ2-2, with TRBD1 matching over 7 bases. The CDR3 totals 14 residues. Germline CDR1 reads SGHNT; CDR2 reads YYREEE (reference sequence). The V and J ends lost 3 bases and 7 bases, in that order; junction bases with no gene match: 6. CDR3 region: CASSSSQGLGELFF. CDR3 coding DNA: TGTGCCAGCAGCTCGTCACAGGGGCTCGGGGAGCTGTTTTTT.